Following are 30 T cell receptor beta chains from one sample sequenced in a study of T cells in Graves' hyperthyroidism and ophthalmopathy. The source material, RNA transcripts, was used to amplify TCR beta CDR3 regions. TCR CDR3 underwent first-round RT-PCR with the HTBI primer set. Using its own MiXCR run on the multiplex PCR reads, TCRdb lists one record per CDR3 protein. The data contain about 690,000 distinct CDR3 sequences, approximately 15% of them singletons. Sequences were obtained from blood. The receptors were gathered from a man aged 50-59 years with Graves' hyperthyroidism.

The sample holds a few counts of this clonotype. The J gene is TRBJ2-7, the V gene TRBV9; D gene uncertain. The CDR3 is made up of 15 amino acids. CDR1 is SGDLS and CDR2 is YYNGEE in the germline V gene. V was pared by 0 bases and J by 0 bases, with 10 bases between. CDR3 coding DNA: TGTGCCAGCAGCGTAGAACCTACAAGCTCCTACGAGCAGTACTTC. It translates to CASSVEPTSSYEQYF.

This clonotype was counted many times. The J gene is TRBJ1-1, the V gene TRBV7-9, with no clear D. Per germline, CDR1 SEHNR and CDR2 FQNEAQ (reference sequence). The CDR3 spans 14 residues. The ends were cut back, 2 bases at V and 5 bases at J, with 12 bases in the middle. This CDR3 reads CASSLQAPGTEAFF. In nucleotides, the CDR3 is TGTGCCAGCAGCTTACAGGCCCCAGGAACTGAAGCTTTCTTT.

For this clonotype: A much larger clone lies a single base off, so this may be a read error. This chain links TRBV3-1 with TRBJ2-1; TRBD2 matches 15 bases. This CDR3 is 17 amino acids long. Losses at the gene ends were 4 bases for V and 7 bases for J; bases not matched to a gene: 8. Germline V gene data show CDR1 as LGHDT and CDR2 as YNNKEL (reference sequence). The CDR3 loop is CASSPKRTSGRGNEQFF. The CDR3 bases are TGTGCCAGCAGCCCCAAGCGGACTAGCGGGAGGGGGAATGAGCAGTTCTTC.

V gene TRBV4-3 combines with J gene TRBJ2-7; 12 bases align to TRBD2. Germline trimming cut 1 base from V and 3 bases from J; bases unmatched to any gene: 7. The CDR3 has 17 residues. The germline CDR1 and CDR2 sequences are LGHNA and YSLEER. The DNA for the CDR3 is TGCGCCAGCAGCCAAGGCGGGACTAGCGGGTCTAGCTACGAGCAGTACTTC. It specifies CASSQGGTSGSSYEQYF.

This clonotype was detected ten times or more. In nucleotides, the CDR3 is TGCAGTGCTAGAGATTCGGAGCAGTCCTACGAGCAGTACTTC. As protein: CSARDSEQSYEQYF. J is TRBJ2-7 and V is TRBV20-1; D is unresolved. Trimming took off 0 bases at V and 1 base at J, with 10 bases between the two ends. This CDR3 is 14 amino acids long. Germline CDR1 DFQATT, CDR2 SNEGSKA (reference sequence).

The chain couples TRBV7-8 to TRBJ2-3; D tentatively fits TRBD1 or TRBD2 (5 bases each). Germline V gene data show CDR1 as SGHVS and CDR2 as FQNEAQ. The CDR3 runs to 17 residues. The germline V and J ends were trimmed by 5 bases and 2 bases, with 20 bases remaining between them. CDR3 sequence: CASSLGTGTANTDTQYF. Here the CDR3 DNA reads TGTGCCAGCAGCCTTGGAACCGGGACGGCGAACACAGATACGCAGTATTTT.

This chain links TRBV20-1 with TRBJ2-3; D ambiguous. The CDR3 runs 16 residues. Trimming stripped 0 bases from V and 0 bases from J, with 13 bases between. Germline loops: CDR1 DFQATT, CDR2 SNEGSKA (reference sequence). CDR3 nucleotide sequence: TGCAGTGCTAGAGATCCGGCTGTCACTAGCACAGATACGCAGTATTTT. It encodes CSARDPAVTSTDTQYF.

The chain has TRBV4-1 and TRBJ1-2, with 8 bases that match TRBD1. V lost 5 bases and J lost 2; bases outside the gene matches: 10. The length of the CDR3 is 16 residues. Germline V gene lookup returns CDR1 MGHRA and CDR2 YSYEKL. The chain's CDR3 is CASSTIAGGWNYGYTF. CDR3 DNA: TGCGCCAGCAGCACAATTGCAGGGGGCTGGAACTATGGCTACACCTTC.

V usage is TRBV10-3 and J usage is TRBJ1-1; TRBD1 matches 7 bases. CDR1 and CDR2 (germline): ENHRY, SYGVKD. V lost 7 bases and J lost 4; bases outside the gene matches: 9. The CDR3 extends over 14 amino acids. The CDR3 spells CAINPTGAFTEAFF. In DNA form, the CDR3 reads TGTGCCATCAATCCCACAGGGGCCTTCACTGAAGCTTTCTTT.

Notes on this clonotype: A much more abundant neighbour one base away suggests this may be a read error. This chain links TRBV18 with TRBJ1-3, with TRBD1 matching over 7 bases. The germline gives CDR1 KGHSH, CDR2 LQKENI. J lost 0 bases, V lost 8 bases, and 10 bases had no gene match. The CDR3 is made up of 16 amino acids. For the CDR3, the DNA is TGTGCCAGCCCACAGGAGGAGGGGGCCTCTGGAAACACCATATATTTT. The encoded protein is CASPQEEGASGNTIYF. Complete variable domain (other parts from reference TRBV18 and TRBJ1-3): NAGVMQNPRHLVRRRGQEARLRCSPMKGHSHVYWYRQLPEEGLKFMVYLQKENIIDESGMPKERFSAEFPKEGPSILRIQQVVRGDSAAYFCASPQEEGASGNTIYFGEGSWLTVV.

At least ten counts were recorded for this clonotype. The chain couples TRBV7-9 to TRBJ2-7; 8 nucleotides agree with TRBD1. The germline V gene encodes CDR1 SEHNR and CDR2 FQNEAQ (reference sequence). The junction had 11 bases not matched to a gene; V was cut back by 5 bases and J by 5 bases. The length of the CDR3 is 15 residues. The CDR3 loop is CASSPTWDRSNEQYF. The CDR3 DNA follows: TGTGCCAGCAGCCCCACCTGGGACAGGAGCAACGAGCAGTACTTC.

In the case of this clonotype: The junction does not match germline at one end; this may be a read error. The rearrangement links TRBV10-3 to TRBJ2-1; 9 bases fit TRBD2. The CDR3 is made up of 20 amino acids. The germline CDR1 and CDR2 sequences are ENHRY and SYGVKD. The CDR3 here is CTISESPGSGREGAYNEQFF. The CDR3 nucleotides read TGTACCATCAGTGAGTCCCCGGGTAGCGGGAGAGAGGGGGCCTACAATGAGCAGTTCTTC.

Concerning this clonotype itself: At one of its ends the junction is not consistent with the germline gene, which may arise from a read error. V usage is TRBV28 and J usage is TRBJ2-5; 10 bases align to TRBD1. Germline assignment: CDR1 MDHEN and CDR2 SYDVKM. CDR3 length: 16 amino acids. CDR3 DNA sequence: TGTGCCGGCAGTACCTACAGGACAGGGGGATTTGAGACCCAGTACTTC. This codes for CAGSTYRTGGFETQYF.

The genes are TRBV3-1 and TRBJ2-2; 9 bases match TRBD1. The CDR3 is 19 amino acids. With V trimmed by 4 bases and J by 0 bases, 12 bases remained unmatched. Germline V CDR1 and CDR2: LGHDT, YNNKEL (reference sequence). The DNA of the CDR3 is TGTGCCAGCAGCCCCCCGGACAGGGGTCCTGCCACGAACACCGGGGAGCTGTTTTTT. Protein sequence: CASSPPDRGPATNTGELFF. Full variable domain (rest looked up from reference TRBV3-1 and TRBJ2-2): DTAVSQTPKYLVTQMGNDKSIKCEQNLGHDTMYWYKQDSKKFLKIMFSYNNKELIINETVPNRFSPKSPDKAHLNLHINSLELGDSAVYFCASSPPDRGPATNTGELFFGEGSRLTVL.

This clonotype was observed many times. This chain links TRBV5-1 with TRBJ2-3; D ambiguous. The germline V gene encodes CDR1 SGHRS and CDR2 YFSETQ. Trimming cost V 0 bases and J 0 bases, with 8 bases left between them. The length of the CDR3 is 15 residues. The DNA of the CDR3 is TGCGCCAGCAGCTTGGTCGGCGCTAGCACAGATACGCAGTATTTT. Amino acids: CASSLVGASTDTQYF.

This clonotype was seen repeatedly, ten times or more. The chain uses TRBV27 and TRBJ2-1; D is uncertain. The ends were cut back, 8 bases at V and 6 bases at J, with 11 bases in the middle. CDR1 and CDR2 (germline): MNHEY, SMNVEV (reference sequence). This CDR3 has 12 amino acids. The CDR3 loop reads CASGGSVNEQFF. CDR3 in DNA: TGTGCCAGCGGTGGTTCGGTCAATGAGCAGTTCTTC.

V is TRBV7-2 and J is TRBJ1-6; D possibly corresponds to TRBD1 (5 bases). V was pared by 1 base and J by 7 bases, with 11 bases between. This CDR3 has 15 amino acids. Per the germline V gene, CDR1 is SGHTA and CDR2 is FQGNSA. CDR3 residues: CASSLVPGPNSPLHF. DNA for the CDR3: TGTGCCAGCAGCTTAGTCCCAGGGCCCAATTCACCCCTCCACTTT.

This clonotype came up a few times. The rearrangement links TRBV5-1 to TRBJ2-7, with D perhaps TRBD1 (6 bases). CDR3 length: 17 amino acids. The germline CDR1 and CDR2 sequences are SGHRS and YFSETQ. Trimming removed 6 bases at V and 9 bases at J, with 31 bases between. The CDR3 bases are TGCGCCAGCACCTTATCTCCAACGGACAGATCTTCGTCGGTGCAGTACTTC. It is translated as CASTLSPTDRSSSVQYF.

The chain recombines TRBV9 with TRBJ2-1; 11 nucleotides agree with TRBD2. The V segment lost 3 bases and the J segment 4 bases; nucleotides outside the gene matches: 12. The CDR3 runs to 18 residues. From germline, CDR1 is SGDLS and CDR2 YYNGEE. CDR3: CASSASRTSGSVYNEQFF. The CDR3 DNA follows: TGTGCCAGCAGCGCCTCGCGAACTAGCGGGAGCGTTTACAATGAGCAGTTCTTC. The variable domain in full, completed from reference TRBV9 and TRBJ2-1, reads DSGVTQTPKHLITATGQRVTLRCSPRSGDLSVYWYQQSLDQGLQFLIQYYNGEERAKGNILERFSAQQFPDLHSELNLSSLELGDSALYFCASSASRTSGSVYNEQFFGPGTRLTVL.

This clonotype was observed many times. The rearrangement joins TRBV2 to TRBJ1-4, with a weak D call TRBD1 (5 bases). The CDR3 covers 15 residues. Per the germline V gene, CDR1 is SNHLY and CDR2 is FYNNEI. Trimming took off 3 bases at V and 10 bases at J, with 18 bases between the two ends. The CDR3 reads CASSDGGVNQGKLFF. CDR3 DNA: TGTGCCAGCAGTGACGGAGGGGTTAATCAGGGAAAACTGTTTTTT.

The sample holds many counts of this clonotype. The chain carries TRBV6-1 and TRBJ1-1; no clear D gene. Germline V gene data show CDR1 as MNHNS and CDR2 as SASEGT. V gave up 2 bases and J gave up 0 bases, with 19 bases separating them. The CDR3 spans 18 residues. CDR3 protein: CASSELKMPGPLNTEAFF. The CDR3 nucleotides read TGTGCCAGCAGTGAACTCAAGATGCCAGGACCCCTGAACACTGAAGCTTTCTTT.

This clonotype was counted at least ten times. This chain joins TRBV3-1 and TRBJ2-7; 10 bases agree with TRBD1. V shed 1 base, J shed 6 bases, and the junction held 3 bases outside the gene matches. The CDR3 is made up of 14 amino acids. Germline V lookup: CDR1 LGHDT, CDR2 YNNKEL (reference sequence). The CDR3 sequence is CASSQGTGGFEQYF. The DNA for the CDR3 is TGTGCCAGCAGCCAAGGGACAGGGGGATTCGAGCAGTACTTC.

The rearrangement uses TRBV10-1 and TRBJ2-1; 9 bases align to TRBD2. The CDR3 runs 20 residues. With V trimmed by 3 bases and J by 0 bases, 15 bases remained unmatched. Germline V gene sequence: CDR1 WNHNN, CDR2 SYGVQD (reference sequence). The CDR3 loop is CASSEMGGAGGKLSYNEQFF. The CDR3 region has the DNA TGCGCCAGCAGTGAAATGGGAGGCGCGGGAGGGAAACTCTCCTACAATGAGCAGTTCTTC.

A word on this clonotype: Just one base apart from a much larger clone, this may be a read error. The V call is TRBV7-9, the J call TRBJ2-5; D is undetermined. Germline lookup yields CDR1 SEHNR and CDR2 FQNEAQ (reference sequence). V lost 5 bases and J 0 bases, leaving 7 bases between the germline ends. The CDR3 is made up of 13 amino acids. The DNA of the CDR3 is TGTGCCAGCAGCACAGAGTACCAAGAGACCCAGTACTTC. Protein product: CASSTEYQETQYF.

V and J are TRBV19 and TRBJ2-3; possibly TRBD1 or TRBD2 for D (6 bases each). Deletions cut 9 bases from V and 5 bases from J, with 18 bases between. The CDR3 is 14 residues long. Germline V gene sequence: CDR1 LNHDA, CDR2 SQIVND (reference sequence). For the CDR3, the DNA is TGTGCCAGCACTGATCGGGGGCGCGGAGATACGCAGTATTTT. Translation gives CASTDRGRGDTQYF.

The chain employs TRBV20-1 and TRBJ2-7, with TRBD2 as a possible D gene (7 bases). The V end lost 1 base, the J end lost 1 base, and 23 bases lay between the germline ends. CDR1 is DFQATT, CDR2 SNEGSKA, per germline (reference sequence). This CDR3 has 18 residues. The DNA for the CDR3 is TGCAGTGCTAGAGCCACACTAGGAGGGGGGGCCCTTTCCTACGAGCAGTACTTC. This sequence encodes CSARATLGGGALSYEQYF.

In its sample, this clonotype was seen a few times. One junction end does not reproduce the germline sequence, and a read error may be involved. This chain connects TRBV20-1 to TRBJ2-7; TRBD1 aligns across 8 bases. From germline, CDR1 is DFQATT and CDR2 SNEGSKA (reference sequence). The CDR3 spans 13 residues. The CDR3 protein is CSATNPGGYERYF. The CDR3 region has the DNA TGCAGTGCCACCAACCCAGGGGGCTACGAGCGGTACTTC.

Many counts were recorded for this clonotype. The genes are TRBV18 and TRBJ2-7, with TRBD1 matching 11 bases. CDR3 length: 15 amino acids. Germline CDR1 reads KGHSH; CDR2 reads LQKENI. The trim removed 5 bases at V and 3 bases at J, leaving 6 bases unmatched. The CDR3 DNA follows: TGTGCCAGCTCAGTAACCGGGACAGGGGGCTACGAGCAGTACTTC. Translation gives CASSVTGTGGYEQYF.

The chain carries TRBV19 and TRBJ2-6; 7 bases agree with TRBD1. V dropped 11 bases and J dropped 0; count of bases not matched to a gene: 7. The germline V gene has CDR1 LNHDA and CDR2 SQIVND (reference sequence). The length of the CDR3 is 15 residues. The CDR3 nucleotides read TGTGCCGCCCGGGACAGATACTCTGGGGCCAACGTCCTGACTTTC. Translation gives CAARDRYSGANVLTF.

This clonotype was observed at least ten times. The CDR3 region is CASSERAGGTQYF. CDR3 DNA sequence: TGTGCCAGCAGTGAACGAGCGGGGGGAACGCAGTATTTT. The chain recombines TRBV2 with TRBJ2-3, with 9 bases aligning to TRBD2. The CDR3 sequence is 13 residues long. Trimming cost V 2 bases and J 9 bases; bases outside gene matches: 3. CDR1 is SNHLY, CDR2 FYNNEI, per germline.